One and the same sample provided the 18 T cell receptor beta chains below, sequenced in a study of T cell responses to AZD1222 COVID-19 vaccine. Clones were read by immunoSEQ multiplex PCR, and TCRdb kept only the in-frame ones, dropping some. The sample records fewer than 70,000 clones, roughly nine tenths being singletons. The sample in question was peripheral blood, obtained 28 days after the second AZD1222 dose. These receptors were taken from an adult who received the AZD1222 COVID-19 vaccine.

The chain links TRBV5-1 to TRBJ2-2; TRBD1 matches at 9 bases. Germline V lookup: CDR1 SGHRS, CDR2 YFSETQ. J gave up 3 bases and V 2 bases, and 2 bases lay outside the gene matches. This CDR3 has 15 residues. CDR3 sequence reads: CASSLRTGDTGELFF. DNA for the CDR3: TGCGCCAGCAGCTTACGGACAGGGGACACCGGGGAGCTGTTTTTT.

The chain uses TRBV7-6 and TRBJ2-5; 8 positions match TRBD1. V trimming: 2 bases; J trimming: 5 bases; junction bases outside the gene matches: 10. CDR1 is SGHVS and CDR2 is FNYEAQ in the germline V gene. This CDR3 spans 16 amino acids. CDR3 sequence: CASSLNGQGAEETQYF. CDR3 nucleotides: TGTGCCAGCAGCTTAAACGGACAGGGCGCCGAGGAGACCCAGTACTTC.

The chain uses TRBV5-1 and TRBJ1-5; D is uncertain. The germline CDR1 and CDR2 sequences are SGHRS and YFSETQ. This CDR3 has 15 amino acids. The ends were cut back, 3 bases at V and 5 bases at J, with 15 bases in the middle. The CDR3 nucleotides are TGCGCCAGCAGCTCAGGACCCGGACGCGATCAGCCCCAGCATTTT. It translates to CASSSGPGRDQPQHF.

This clone showed up just a few times. The chain is built from TRBV5-1 and TRBJ2-5; 8 bases are shared with TRBD2. Germline V gene data show CDR1 as SGHRS and CDR2 as YFSETQ. V gave up 0 bases and J gave up 4 bases; unmatched junction bases: 5. This CDR3 is built from 15 residues. The CDR3 DNA follows: TGCGCCAGCAGCTTGGGACGGGGGGGCCCAGAGACCCAGTACTTC. Encoded protein: CASSLGRGGPETQYF.

The chain is built from TRBV7-2 and TRBJ1-5, with TRBD1 identical over 7 bases. Trimming removed 6 bases from V and 2 bases from J; junction bases left unmatched: 7. This CDR3 contains 15 residues. CDR1 SGHTA and CDR2 FQGNSA come from the germline V gene. DNA for the CDR3: TGTGCCAGCAGTATTGGGGGACAGCGCAATCAGCCCCAGCATTTT. It encodes CASSIGGQRNQPQHF.

This clone was counted between two and nine times. The V gene is TRBV28, the J gene TRBJ2-7, with TRBD1 matching 8 bases. This CDR3 comprises 16 residues. V dropped 5 bases and J dropped 2; count of bases not matched to a gene: 11. Germline assignment: CDR1 MDHEN and CDR2 SYDVKM. The CDR3 nucleotides are TGTGCCAGCAGTCCTAGACAGGGGAGAAGGGCCTACGAGCAGTACTTC. Amino acids: CASSPRQGRRAYEQYF.

This chain uses TRBV7-3 with TRBJ2-3, with no clear D. Per the germline V gene, CDR1 is SGHTA and CDR2 is FQGTGA. The CDR3 sequence is 17 residues long. The germline V and J ends were trimmed by 1 base and 0 bases, with 14 bases remaining between them. The CDR3 sequence is CASSLRLVGSSTDTQYF. In DNA form, the CDR3 reads TGTGCCAGCAGCTTAAGGCTTGTGGGGTCTAGCACAGATACGCAGTATTTT.

The gene calls are TRBV7-9 and TRBJ2-3; D is unresolved. Germline V lookup: CDR1 SEHNR, CDR2 FQNEAQ (reference sequence). Between the trimmed V and J ends, which lost 3 bases and 1 base, there was a span of 2 bases. CDR3 size: 12 residues. Written as DNA, the CDR3 is TGTGCCAGCAGCTTTGGCACAGATACGCAGTATTTT. Residues: CASSFGTDTQYF.

This chain uses TRBV28 with TRBJ1-6; no clear D. The CDR3 covers 13 residues. Germline V gene lookup returns CDR1 MDHEN and CDR2 SYDVKM. V shed 7 bases and J shed 3 bases, with 7 bases lying between them. CDR3 in amino acids: CASMNSYNSPLHF. CDR3 DNA sequence: TGTGCCAGCATGAACAGCTATAATTCACCCCTCCACTTT.

This clone is a singleton in its sample. The rearrangement uses TRBV7-2 and TRBJ2-5; 11 bases align to TRBD2. CDR1 is SGHTA, CDR2 FQGNSA, per germline. This CDR3 has 18 amino acids. With 3 bases clipped from V and 1 base from J, the junction kept 10 bases outside the gene matches. CDR3 residues: CASSFPGLAEKLQETQYF. The DNA of the CDR3 is TGTGCCAGCAGCTTCCCGGGACTAGCGGAGAAACTCCAAGAGACCCAGTACTTC.

V usage is TRBV20-1 and J usage is TRBJ2-1; D not resolved. Germline V gives CDR1 DFQATT, CDR2 SNEGSKA (reference sequence). The CDR3 has 11 amino acids. The V end lost 6 bases, the J end lost 5 bases, and 8 bases lay between the germline ends. The CDR3 protein is CSASGDNEQFF. For the CDR3, the DNA is TGCAGTGCCAGTGGGGACAATGAGCAGTTCTTC.

V and J are TRBV19 and TRBJ1-5; D gene uncertain. The CDR3 consists of 15 residues. V gave up 7 bases and J gave up 0 bases, with 13 bases separating them. Looked up from germline, CDR1 is LNHDA and CDR2 is SQIVND (reference sequence). CDR3 DNA: TGTGCCAGTATCGTCCAGGCAGCTAGCAATCAGCCCCAGCATTTT. This codes for CASIVQAASNQPQHF.

The gene calls are TRBV27 and TRBJ2-2; no definite D call. The CDR3 has 13 residues. In germline, CDR1 is MNHEY, CDR2 SMNVEV (reference sequence). The V end was cut by 1 base, the J end by 4 bases, with 4 bases between. CDR3 nucleotide sequence: TGTGCCAGCAGTTTATTGGGCACCGGGGAGCTGTTTTTT. Amino acids: CASSLLGTGELFF.

This chain uses TRBV19 with TRBJ1-4, with 10 nucleotides matching TRBD1. CDR1 is LNHDA and CDR2 is SQIVND in the germline V gene (reference sequence). J lost 7 bases, V lost 6 bases, and 11 bases had no gene match. This CDR3 contains 16 residues. CDR3: CASSQPGQGRSEKLFF. The CDR3, as DNA: TGTGCCAGTAGCCAACCGGGACAGGGGAGGAGTGAAAAACTGTTTTTT.

The V gene is TRBV7-9, the J gene TRBJ1-1, with D perhaps matching TRBD1 (6 bases). Germline loops: CDR1 SEHNR, CDR2 FQNEAQ (reference sequence). V was cut by 8 bases and J by 4 bases, with 17 bases left in between. The CDR3 is made up of 14 amino acids. CDR3: CASGHEGGGTEAFF. DNA for the CDR3: TGTGCCAGCGGTCATGAGGGGGGCGGCACTGAAGCTTTCTTT.

This chain uses TRBV3-1 (or the pseudogene TRBV3-2) with TRBJ2-7, with a possible D match to TRBD1 (5 bases). Germline loops: CDR1 LGHDT, CDR2 YNNKEL (reference sequence). This CDR3 is 14 amino acids long. V lost 4 bases, J lost 2 bases, and 12 bases lay in between. The CDR3 protein is CASSPGHGTYEQYF. The CDR3 bases are TGTGCCAGCAGCCCTGGACACGGAACCTACGAGCAGTACTTC.

The chain links TRBV3-1 (or the pseudogene TRBV3-2) to TRBJ2-7; 9 bases are shared with TRBD1. V shed 3 bases, J shed 6 bases, and the junction held 15 bases outside the gene matches. The CDR3 spans 17 residues. The germline CDR1 and CDR2 sequences are LGHDT and YNNKEL (reference sequence). DNA for the CDR3: TGTGCCAGCAGCCAGTATTCGCTGCGGGACAGGGCCTTCGAGCAGTACTTC. Its translation: CASSQYSLRDRAFEQYF.

The V call is TRBV23-1, the J call TRBJ2-2; a weak D match, TRBD2 (5 bases). TRBV23-1 is an ORF, and what it does is uncertain. CDR3 size: 19 residues. With 4 bases removed from V and 5 bases from J, the gap between germline ends came to 26 bases. As DNA, the CDR3 is TGCGCCAGCAGTCTCCTCCGGGATTTTGCAGGTTGTGGGACCGGGGAGCTGTTTTTT. Translating gives CASSLLRDFAGCGTGELFF.